This TCR beta chain is drawn from a study of PD-L1 blockade in urothelial cancer (dated by TCRdb to the late 2010s). Study-level background: All patients started therapy in about 2014 and received atezolizumab 1,200 mg intravenously every 3 weeks. Blood samples were analyzed 3 weeks after the start of treatment (second dose) and 6 weeks after the start of treatment. An ECOG performance status of 0 or 1 was recorded for the patients, and 0 to 3 prior chemotherapy regimens had been received by the patients. The study, an exploratory multi-omic analysis, examined somatic, immune and clinical correlates of response to PD-L1 blockade with atezolizumab in urothelial cancer. Pretreatment blood TCR-seq was available for twenty-nine patients, at least one posttreatment blood collection was obtained for around 25 patients, and tumor TCR-seq was available for around 25 patients. About 90% of the 29 patients were identified as males with urothelial cancer of bladder origin, and a prior smoking history was reported by 18 of 29 patients. In the same patients who had TCR sequencing, pretreatment tumors also underwent whole exome sequencing and RNA sequencing. About 10 patients achieved durable clinical benefit and 15 to 20 did not. Durable clinical benefit meant progression-free survival longer than 6 months, and TCR features were also tested against progression-free and overall survival. Blood samples gave a median of around 140,000 T cells and tens of thousands of unique TCRs, with a median clonality of approximately 0.08. TCR sequencing covered pretreatment tumor samples and matched, serially collected peripheral blood taken before and after atezolizumab treatment. Overall results and qualifications from the work: Improved progression-free and overall survival was found to be associated with pretreatment peripheral blood TCR clonality below the median. Because of the small sample size (n ≈ 27) and the many exploratory analyses performed, the results are intended to be regarded as hypothesis-generating. Greater expansion of tumor-associated TCR clones in peripheral blood 3 weeks after the start of treatment was observed in patients with durable benefit (n of about 21, p = 0.022).

The time point label here, explained by the study, means: pretreatment peripheral blood. The cohort included 29 patients with locally advanced or metastatic urothelial carcinoma who were treated at Memorial Sloan Kettering on a trial protocol. Peripheral blood mononuclear cells were collected pretreatment and during treatment, with between 1 and 8 total time points obtained per patient. The Qiagen DNeasy Blood extraction kit was used to purify genomic DNA from total PBMCs and tumor samples. PBMCs were collected pretreatment and during treatment and were isolated and stored as previously described. About this clone: Its antigen specificity is not known. Base quality data are lacking; no much larger clone is found one base away.

Each PCR received spiked-in synthetic TCR analog templates so that absolute template abundance could be estimated from read counts. The immunoSEQ assay was used to amplify TCRbeta CDR3 regions from genomic DNA with bias-controlled V and J gene primers. Sequencing of rearranged TCRbeta segments was done at approximately 20X coverage. In the original analysis: Clustering was used to correct sequencing errors, and CDR3s were annotated against IMGT to assign V, D and J genes. Downstream analyses used only productive TCRbeta rearrangements and left out out-of-frame or stop-codon sequences. Clonality was computed as one minus Shannon entropy normalized by the log of the number of unique productive sequences. Clones differing between time points or between blood and tumor were identified by Fisher's exact test with Benjamini-Hochberg correction at adjusted p below 0.01. Entries here come from immuneACCESS through TCRdb and include only in-frame sequences with V and J called. Some clones fail to appear in such tables; in the studies checked, an unresolved V gene covers under half of the shortfall, and the cause of the remainder is unknown. D and trimming were read from the DNA, whereas the V and J calls and clone size are those reported in that table. Here the sample has roughly 130,000 clones; 70% to 85% occur a single time. 2.5% to 3.5% of the sample is held by the ten biggest clonotypes.

Here V drops 3 bases and J drops 1 base, and the junction holds 1 base not matched to any gene. The CDR3, cysteine through phenylalanine, is 15 amino acids long. Of the read, only the CDR3 DNA is kept; its 45 bases are in frame from base 1. CDR1 and CDR2 were assigned from the germline V gene (reference sequence) as MNHEY and SMNVEV. Here the chain combines TRBV27 and TRBJ2-3, with 10 bases aligning to TRBD2. Sample: PBMCs, taken around atezolizumab (anti-PD-L1) treatment. The TCR comes from a man aged 50 to 59 with urothelial cancer. The CDR3 in this case is CASSLLAGGTDTQYF. Here is the DNA: TGTGCCAGCAGTTTGCTAGCGGGAGGCACAGATACGCAGTATTTT.